These 30 T cell receptor beta chains share one sample of origin, sequenced in a study of cytomegalovirus exposure and HLA in healthy donors. The primer mix had 60 Vbeta and 13 Jbeta primers. Measured with immunoSEQ multiplex PCR; TCRdb has only the in-frame clones, and not every one. Here the sample spans 60,000 to 85,000 clones, 75% to 80% being singletons. Sequencing used PBMCs. These receptors were collected from a man aged 35-49 years in good health and CMV-seronegative.

The V call is TRBV5-1, the J call TRBJ2-5; tentatively, D is TRBD2 (6 bases). Trimming removed 2 bases from V and 2 bases from J, with 7 bases in between. The CDR3 has 13 residues. The germline gives CDR1 SGHRS, CDR2 YFSETQ. CDR3 in DNA: TGCGCCAGCAGCTTCGGGACTCAAGAGACCCAGTACTTC. Protein product: CASSFGTQETQYF.

This clone has more than one count but fewer than ten. V usage is TRBV7-8 and J usage is TRBJ1-4; D ambiguous. Germline assignment: CDR1 SGHVS and CDR2 FQNEAQ. The CDR3 spans 17 residues. Trimming removed 0 bases at V and 3 bases at J, with 14 bases between. This CDR3 reads CASSLAPLGGANEKLFF. CDR3 nucleotides: TGTGCCAGCAGCTTAGCGCCCTTAGGAGGAGCTAATGAAAAACTGTTTTTT.

The sample holds a few counts of this clone. The V and J genes are TRBV5-4 and TRBJ2-1, with 10 bases aligning to TRBD2. V trimming: 3 bases; J trimming: 4 bases; junction bases outside the gene matches: 4. CDR1 is SGHNT and CDR2 is YYREEE in the germline V gene (reference sequence). The CDR3 consists of 15 residues. CDR3 amino acids: CASSSSGGRYNEQFF. The CDR3 nucleotides are TGTGCCAGCAGCTCTAGCGGGGGCCGTTACAATGAGCAGTTCTTC.

The CDR3 DNA reads TGTGCCAGCAGTAAAATCCGCTCAGGGGTGGATGGCTACACCTTC. Protein product: CASSKIRSGVDGYTF. V gene TRBV2 combines with J gene TRBJ1-2; D may be TRBD1 (6 bases). V lost 5 bases and J lost 6, with 19 bases in between. Germline CDR1 and CDR2: SNHLY and FYNNEI. The CDR3 extends over 15 amino acids. The full variable domain, completed using reference TRBV2 and TRBJ1-2, is EPEVTQTPSHQVTQMGQEVILRCVPISNHLYFYWYRQILGQKVEFLVSFYNNEISEKSEIFDDQFSVERPDGSNFTLKIRSTKLEDSAMYFCASSKIRSGVDGYTFGSGTRLTVV.

This clone was counted only a few times. This sample also contains other DNA sequences that code for the same CDR3. This sequence joins TRBV6-5 and TRBJ1-2, with TRBD1 matching 10 bases. This CDR3 spans 16 amino acids. Trimming took 2 bases from V and 5 from J; bases not matched to a gene: 8. CDR1 and CDR2 (germline): MNHEY, SVGAGI. This chain's CDR3 is CASSYLRTGGGYGYTF. The DNA for the CDR3 is TGTGCCAGCAGTTACCTAAGGACAGGGGGAGGATATGGCTACACCTTC.

This clone was picked up a small number of times. The chain carries TRBV6-5 and TRBJ1-4; D unclear. The CDR3 extends over 16 amino acids. V lost 0 bases and J 6 bases, leaving 14 bases between the germline ends. Germline lookup yields CDR1 MNHEY and CDR2 SVGAGI. CDR3 amino acids: CASSYSGRAADEKLFF. The DNA of the CDR3 is TGTGCCAGCAGTTACTCTGGGCGGGCGGCAGATGAAAAACTGTTTTTT.

The V gene is TRBV5-1, the J gene TRBJ1-3; D remains ambiguous. V was clipped by 0 bases and J by 0 bases, with 10 bases between them. The CDR3 loop spans 16 amino acids. CDR1 and CDR2 (germline): SGHRS, YFSETQ. DNA for the CDR3: TGCGCCAGCAGCTTGGATGTTCCAGTCTCTGGAAACACCATATATTTT. Translated: CASSLDVPVSGNTIYF.

The chain combines TRBV4-1 with TRBJ1-5; D is possibly TRBD1 (5 bases). Germline CDR1 MGHRA, CDR2 YSYEKL. Trimming removed 7 bases at V and 3 bases at J, with 13 bases between. This CDR3 is 14 amino acids long. The CDR3 nucleotides are TGCGCCAGCACCCCTAGGGGTGACAATCAGCCCCAGCATTTT. It yields the protein CASTPRGDNQPQHF.

This clone was counted between two and nine times. This chain uses TRBV4-1 with TRBJ1-6, with D perhaps TRBD1 (6 bases). The CDR3 contains 17 residues. V was clipped by 4 bases and J by 5 bases, with 18 bases between them. Per germline, CDR1 MGHRA and CDR2 YSYEKL. CDR3 sequence (DNA): TGCGCCAGCAGCCCGGCTACGAACAGGGCTAATAATTCACCCCTCCACTTT. As protein: CASSPATNRANNSPLHF.

The chain has TRBV7-9 and TRBJ2-7; 14 positions agree with TRBD2. With V trimmed by 4 bases and J by 4 bases, 6 bases remained unmatched. Germline V gene sequence: CDR1 SEHNR, CDR2 FQNEAQ (reference sequence). The CDR3 totals 16 residues. The CDR3 DNA reads TGTGCCAGCAGCTCCCGACTAGCGGGGGGGCTGTACGAGCAGTACTTC. Residues: CASSSRLAGGLYEQYF.

The V and J genes are TRBV9 and TRBJ2-3; D is unresolved. CDR1 and CDR2 from the germline V gene are SGDLS and YYNGEE. The CDR3 covers 13 residues. Trimming took off 9 bases at V and 0 bases at J, with 11 bases between the two ends. The CDR3 DNA reads as TGTGCCACCTCCCGCCAGAGCACAGATACGCAGTATTTT. Its protein product is CATSRQSTDTQYF. Using reference TRBV9 and TRBJ2-3 for the parts outside the CDR3, the full variable domain is DSGVTQTPKHLITATGQRVTLRCSPRSGDLSVYWYQQSLDQGLQFLIQYYNGEERAKGNILERFSAQQFPDLHSELNLSSLELGDSALYFCATSRQSTDTQYFGPGTRLTVL.

Regarding this clone: Other DNA variants within this sample encode the same CDR3. J is TRBJ2-7 and V is TRBV29-1, with D possibly being TRBD1 (5 bases). This CDR3 has 14 amino acids. Trimming removed 3 bases at V and 2 bases at J, with 14 bases between. The germline gives CDR1 SQVTM, CDR2 ANQGSEA. The CDR3 DNA follows: TGCAGCGTTGAGACGGCAGGGCTCCCCTACGAGCAGTACTTC. This codes for CSVETAGLPYEQYF.

V gene TRBV11-2 combines with J gene TRBJ2-7; TRBD2 aligns across 10 bases. Germline lookup yields CDR1 SGHAT and CDR2 FQNNGV. The CDR3 spans 15 residues. V dropped 3 bases and J dropped 5; count of bases not matched to a gene: 7. CDR3 sequence (DNA): TGTGCCAGCAGCTTGGCTAGCGGGGGTTCTGACGAGCAGTACTTC. It translates to CASSLASGGSDEQYF.

This clone was detected a few times. The chain employs TRBV6-4 and TRBJ1-1; tentatively, D is TRBD1 (5 bases). This CDR3 comprises 15 residues. V lost 5 bases and J lost 3, with 16 bases in between. CDR1 is MRHNA and CDR2 is SNTAGT in the germline V gene. The CDR3 nucleotides read TGTGCCAGCAGTCCGATGGGGGGGGAGGACACTGAAGCTTTCTTT. Its protein product is CASSPMGGEDTEAFF.

This clone was picked up a small number of times. The V call is TRBV6-5, the J call TRBJ2-7; D uncertain. The CDR3 length is 14 residues. The germline V and J ends were trimmed by 0 bases and 2 bases, with 8 bases remaining between them. Germline CDR1 reads MNHEY; CDR2 reads SVGAGI. CDR3 sequence reads: CASSYSSPPYEQYF. CDR3 sequence (DNA): TGTGCCAGCAGTTACTCGAGTCCTCCCTACGAGCAGTACTTC.

In DNA form, the CDR3 reads TGTGCCAGCAGCTTACCCAGGGGCTCCTACGAGCAGTACTTC. This sequence encodes CASSLPRGSYEQYF. The chain couples TRBV7-9 to TRBJ2-7, with a tentative D call TRBD1 (6 bases). Trimming left V 2 bases short and J 0 bases short, with 8 bases between. The CDR3 has 14 residues. Germline lookup yields CDR1 SEHNR and CDR2 FQNEAQ (reference sequence).

The J gene is TRBJ2-7, the V gene TRBV28; D is undetermined. The CDR3 has 12 residues. The germline CDR1 and CDR2 sequences are MDHEN and SYDVKM. The V and J ends lost 11 bases and 0 bases respectively, with 11 bases between them. The CDR3 DNA follows: TGTGCCTGCCGAACAGCCTCCTACGAGCAGTACTTC. It specifies CACRTASYEQYF. Combining the CDR3 with reference TRBV28 and TRBJ2-7 gives the whole variable domain DVKVTQSSRYLVKRTGEKVFLECVQDMDHENMFWYRQDPGLGLRLIYFSYDVKMKEKGDIPEGYSVSREKKERFSLILESASTNQTSMYLCACRTASYEQYFGPGTRLTVT.

V and J are TRBV4-2 and TRBJ1-4, with a tentative D call TRBD1 (6 bases). CDR1 and CDR2 (germline): LGHNA, YNFKEQ. This CDR3 has 16 residues. The germline V and J ends were trimmed by 2 bases and 2 bases, with 12 bases remaining between them. The CDR3 sequence is CASSQPGERTNEKLFF. The CDR3 DNA reads as TGTGCCAGCAGCCAACCAGGGGAGCGCACTAATGAAAAACTGTTTTTT.

This chain connects TRBV7-2 to TRBJ1-5, with 11 nucleotides matching TRBD1. V shed 5 bases and J 4 bases; nucleotides not matched to a gene: 10. CDR1 and CDR2 (germline): SGHTA, FQGNSA. CDR3 size: 17 residues. The CDR3 spells CASSPAPGTGGNQPQHF. CDR3 DNA sequence: TGTGCCAGCAGCCCGGCCCCCGGGACAGGGGGGAATCAGCCCCAGCATTTT.

The J gene is TRBJ1-2, the V gene TRBV6-6; TRBD1 matches at 7 bases. Trimming removed 2 bases from V and 2 bases from J; junction bases left unmatched: 5. The CDR3 extends over 15 amino acids. Germline values: CDR1 MNHNY, CDR2 SVGAGI (reference sequence). The CDR3 nucleotides are TGTGCCAGCAGTTACCCGGGACAGCGAAACTATGGCTACACCTTC. It codes for CASSYPGQRNYGYTF.

V is TRBV29-1 and J is TRBJ2-2; 10 bases match TRBD2. V trimming: 5 bases; J trimming: 2 bases; junction bases outside the gene matches: 14. CDR3 length equals 18 residues. Germline V lookup: CDR1 SQVTM, CDR2 ANQGSEA. Here the CDR3 DNA reads TGCAGCGTTCTCCAGCGGCAAGCGGGGGGGCGTAACACCGGGGAGCTGTTTTTT. Protein: CSVLQRQAGGRNTGELFF.

The rearrangement links TRBV9 to TRBJ1-2, with 8 nucleotides matching TRBD1. The CDR3 sequence is 14 residues long. The germline gives CDR1 SGDLS, CDR2 YYNGEE. V was pared by 0 bases and J by 8 bases, with 6 bases of the junction left unmatched. The CDR3 is CASSVAPTGEGYTF. The CDR3 nucleotides are TGTGCCAGCAGCGTAGCCCCGACAGGGGAAGGCTACACCTTC.

The rearrangement uses TRBV2 and TRBJ2-7; D possibly corresponds to TRBD1 (6 bases). Germline V gene lookup returns CDR1 SNHLY and CDR2 FYNNEI. The CDR3 has 13 residues. Deletions cut 4 bases from V and 1 base from J, with 8 bases between. CDR3 residues: CASSGTASYEQYF. The CDR3 DNA is TGTGCCAGCAGTGGGACAGCTTCCTACGAGCAGTACTTC. The whole variable domain, remainder taken from reference TRBV2 and TRBJ2-7, is EPEVTQTPSHQVTQMGQEVILRCVPISNHLYFYWYRQILGQKVEFLVSFYNNEISEKSEIFDDQFSVERPDGSNFTLKIRSTKLEDSAMYFCASSGTASYEQYFGPGTRLTVT.

The V call is TRBV19, the J call TRBJ2-5; D gene uncertain. CDR1 is LNHDA, CDR2 SQIVND, per germline (reference sequence). Trimming left V 0 bases short and J 4 bases short, with 15 bases between. This CDR3 is 16 amino acids long. CDR3 in amino acids: CASSIDGHGLRETQYF. In nucleotides, the CDR3 is TGTGCCAGTAGTATAGATGGTCACGGGTTGAGAGAGACCCAGTACTTC.

The chain couples TRBV5-6 to TRBJ2-5; 7 bases map to TRBD1. The J call may be faulty, since TRBJ2-7 better matches the DNA end. CDR1 and CDR2 (germline): SGHDT, YYEEEE. The CDR3 loop spans 13 amino acids. Written as DNA, the CDR3 is TGTGCCAGCAGTTTGTACAGGGGTGGCGAGCAGTACTTC. Its protein is CASSLYRGGEQYF.

The J gene is TRBJ1-6, the V gene TRBV6-6; TRBD1 matches 7 bases. This CDR3 is 15 amino acids long. The V segment lost 5 bases and the J segment 9 bases; nucleotides outside the gene matches: 10. Germline V lookup: CDR1 MNHNY, CDR2 SVGAGI (reference sequence). The CDR3 region has the DNA TGTGCCAGCAGTATCAACAGGGGCGGAAGTTCACCCCTCCACTTT. The encoded protein is CASSINRGGSSPLHF.

This clone was counted a few times. The gene calls are TRBV9 and TRBJ2-7; the D gene is possibly TRBD1 (5 bases). From germline, CDR1 is SGDLS and CDR2 YYNGEE. The V and J ends lost 3 bases and 7 bases respectively, with 17 bases between them. The CDR3 has 14 residues. The CDR3 bases are TGTGCCAGCAGCGCCCTGGACATAGCCGGAGAGCAGTACTTC. Translating gives CASSALDIAGEQYF.

The J gene is TRBJ1-1, the V gene TRBV30, with TRBD1 identical over 8 bases. J lost 3 bases, V lost 1 base, and 4 bases had no gene match. CDR3 length: 14 residues. The V gene's germline CDR1 is GTSNPN and CDR2 SVGIG (reference sequence). The CDR3 is CAWSGQGFDTEAFF. The CDR3 DNA sequence: TGTGCCTGGAGTGGACAGGGGTTCGACACTGAAGCTTTCTTT. The variable domain in full, completed from reference TRBV30 and TRBJ1-1, reads SQTIHQWPATLVQPVGSPLSLECTVEGTSNPNLYWYRQAAGRGLQLLFYSVGIGQISSEVPQNLSASRPQDRQFILSSKKLLLSDSGFYLCAWSGQGFDTEAFFGQGTRLTVV.

The chain couples TRBV5-1 to TRBJ2-3; no clear D gene. The CDR3 loop spans 12 amino acids. Trimming took off 0 bases at V and 5 bases at J, with 4 bases between the two ends. Germline V gene data show CDR1 as SGHRS and CDR2 as YFSETQ. CDR3 in DNA: TGCGCCAGCAGCTTGGTCGGAGATACGCAGTATTTT. Amino acids: CASSLVGDTQYF.

This clone was observed a few times. The chain uses TRBV7-3 and TRBJ1-1; TRBD1 matches 9 bases. V was pared by 4 bases and J by 4 bases, with 16 bases of the junction left unmatched. This CDR3 has 18 amino acids. Germline assignment: CDR1 SGHTA and CDR2 FQGTGA. The CDR3 reads CASSSALLGQGFFTEAFF. The DNA of the CDR3 is TGTGCCAGCAGCTCGGCCCTTTTGGGACAGGGTTTTTTCACTGAAGCTTTCTTT.